The clone carrying this TCR beta chain was seen ten or more times. Its antigen is undetermined. The sample originates from a study of identical twins. Germline lookup yields CDR1 MGHRA and CDR2 YSYEKL. J lost 6 bases, V lost 1 base, and 6 bases had no gene match. CDR3 length: 14 residues. Study-wide findings and caveats: Where beta out-of-frame sequences were concerned, excess twin sharing was weaker. In drawing conclusions, the study used cross-sectional statistical analysis and did not follow the same donors. Twin sharing of out-of-frame TCR alpha was underestimated by models in monozygotic pairs.

One entry per CDR3 protein, called by TCRdb with MiXCR from the 5' RACE reads. The sample contains roughly 230,000 distinct CDR3 sequences, about 8% of which appear only once. Separately, the same data were catalogued under a study of yellow fever vaccine responses in identical twins.

The sample comprised CD8+ T cells sorted from blood. The clonotype was recovered from a woman under 30 in good health. V usage is TRBV4-1 and J usage is TRBJ2-7; TRBD2 aligns across 7 bases. CDR3: CASSQGTRSLEQYF. The CDR3 DNA reads TGCGCCAGCAGCCAAGGGACTAGGTCTCTCGAGCAGTACTTC.